Described below is a single T cell receptor beta chain sequence and its context. V lost 1 base, J lost 5 bases, and 6 bases stayed unmatched. This CDR3 region has 15 residues. Germline V gene lookup returns CDR1 KGHDR and CDR2 SFDVKD. This entry belongs to a study of blood T cell repertoires in COVID-19. Background on the study: Whether acute or convalescent, the COVID-19 samples came from the United States, Italy and Spain. PBMCs, B-cell-depleted T cells, or T cells were the source of the cDNA or gDNA that made up the material.

Per the study methods: Reference gene primer amplification in the assay estimated nucleated cell counts. The table came from immunoSEQ multiplex PCR; TCRdb's copy has only in-frame clones and leaves some out. The D gene and trimming were derived from the DNA, and the V and J assignments and clone size from that table. The sample has about 240,000 clones, approximately 88% seen once. The source of this sequence is a woman in her twenties or thirties with acute or convalescent COVID-19. The V call is TRBV24-1, the J call TRBJ2-5; 7 bases align to TRBD2. Sequencing used peripheral blood. CDR3 bases: TGTGCCACCAGTGATTTTGGACTAGGAACTGAGACCCAGTACTTC. Amino acid sequence: CATSDFGLGTETQYF.